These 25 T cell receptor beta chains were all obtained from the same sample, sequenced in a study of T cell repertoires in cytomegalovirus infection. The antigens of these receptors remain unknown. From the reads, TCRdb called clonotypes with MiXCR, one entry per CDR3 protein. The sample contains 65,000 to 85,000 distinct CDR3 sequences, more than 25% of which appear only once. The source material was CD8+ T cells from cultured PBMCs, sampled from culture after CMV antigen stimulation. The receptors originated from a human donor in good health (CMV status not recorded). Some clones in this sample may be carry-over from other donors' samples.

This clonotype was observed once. The CDR3: CASSTSPFYGYTF. CDR3 sequence (DNA): TGTGCCAGTAGTACTTCACCCTTTTATGGCTACACCTTC. V usage is TRBV19 and J usage is TRBJ1-2; D gene unclear. CDR3 length: 13 residues. Germline V CDR1 and CDR2: LNHDA, SQIVND (reference sequence). V lost 4 bases and J lost 5, with 11 bases in between.

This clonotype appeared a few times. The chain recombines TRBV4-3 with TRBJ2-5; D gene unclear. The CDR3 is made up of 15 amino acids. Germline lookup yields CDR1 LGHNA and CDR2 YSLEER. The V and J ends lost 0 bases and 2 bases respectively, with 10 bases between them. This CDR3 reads CASSQDLGAQETQYF. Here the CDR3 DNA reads TGCGCCAGCAGCCAAGATTTAGGAGCTCAAGAGACCCAGTACTTC.

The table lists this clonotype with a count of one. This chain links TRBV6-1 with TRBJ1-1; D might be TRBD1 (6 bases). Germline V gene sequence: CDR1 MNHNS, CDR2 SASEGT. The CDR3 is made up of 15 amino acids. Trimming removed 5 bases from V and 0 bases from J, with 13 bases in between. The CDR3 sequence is CASSPWTDLNTEAFF. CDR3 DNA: TGTGCCAGCAGTCCTTGGACAGACCTGAACACTGAAGCTTTCTTT.

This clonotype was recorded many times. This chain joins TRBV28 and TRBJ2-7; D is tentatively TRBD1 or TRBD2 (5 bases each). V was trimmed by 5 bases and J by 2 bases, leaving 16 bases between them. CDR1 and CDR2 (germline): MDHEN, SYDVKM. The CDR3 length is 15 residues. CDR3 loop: CASSKAGTWAYEQYF. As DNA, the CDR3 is TGTGCCAGCAGTAAAGCCGGGACGTGGGCCTACGAGCAGTACTTC.

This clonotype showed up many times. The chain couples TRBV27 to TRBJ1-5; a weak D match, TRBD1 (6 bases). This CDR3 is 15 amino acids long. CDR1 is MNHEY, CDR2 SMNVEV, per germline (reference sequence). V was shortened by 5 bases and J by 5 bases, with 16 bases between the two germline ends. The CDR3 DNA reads TGTGCCAGCAGTGACCCGGCAGGGGCGGATCAGCCCCAGCATTTT. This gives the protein CASSDPAGADQPQHF.

The CDR3 coding sequence is TGTGCCACCAGCAGAGATCCCCTAGGACAGGGGCCTGCTGGGGCCAACGTCCTGACTTTC. The encoded protein is CATSRDPLGQGPAGANVLTF. This rearrangement joins TRBV15 to TRBJ2-6; 9 positions agree with TRBD1. The V gene's germline CDR1 is LNHNV and CDR2 YYDKDF (reference sequence). This CDR3 region has 20 residues. The V and J ends lost 0 bases and 2 bases, in that order; junction bases with no gene match: 11.

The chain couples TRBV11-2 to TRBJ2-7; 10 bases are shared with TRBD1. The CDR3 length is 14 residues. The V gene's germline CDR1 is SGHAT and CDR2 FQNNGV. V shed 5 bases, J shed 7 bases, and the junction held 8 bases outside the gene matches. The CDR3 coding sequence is TGTGCCAGCAGCCCCGACAGGGGGCGCTGGGAGCAGTACTTC. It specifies CASSPDRGRWEQYF.

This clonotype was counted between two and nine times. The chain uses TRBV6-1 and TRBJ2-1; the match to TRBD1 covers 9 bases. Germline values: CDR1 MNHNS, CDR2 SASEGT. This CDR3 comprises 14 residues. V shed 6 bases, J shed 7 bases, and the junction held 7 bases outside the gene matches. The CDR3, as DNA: TGTGCCAGCAGCAAGGGACAGGGTGGAAATGAGCAGTTCTTC. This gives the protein CASSKGQGGNEQFF.

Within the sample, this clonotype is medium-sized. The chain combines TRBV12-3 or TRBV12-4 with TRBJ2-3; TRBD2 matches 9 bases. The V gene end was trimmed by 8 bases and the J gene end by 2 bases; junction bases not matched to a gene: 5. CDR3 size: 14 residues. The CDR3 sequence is CASASGGITDTQYF. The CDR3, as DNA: TGTGCCAGCGCGAGCGGGGGGATCACAGATACGCAGTATTTT.

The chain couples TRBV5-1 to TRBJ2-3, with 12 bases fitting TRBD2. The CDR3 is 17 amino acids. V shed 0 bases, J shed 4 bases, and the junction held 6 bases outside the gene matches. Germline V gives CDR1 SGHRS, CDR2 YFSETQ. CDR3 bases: TGCGCCAGCAGCTTGGTTGCTAGCGGGAGGGTTTCAGATACGCAGTATTTT. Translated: CASSLVASGRVSDTQYF. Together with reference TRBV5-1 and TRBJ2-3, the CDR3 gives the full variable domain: KAGVTQTPRYLIKTRGQQVTLSCSPISGHRSVSWYQQTPGQGLQFLFEYFSETQRNKGNFPGRFSGRQFSNSRSEMNVSTLELGDSALYLCASSLVASGRVSDTQYFGPGTRLTVL.

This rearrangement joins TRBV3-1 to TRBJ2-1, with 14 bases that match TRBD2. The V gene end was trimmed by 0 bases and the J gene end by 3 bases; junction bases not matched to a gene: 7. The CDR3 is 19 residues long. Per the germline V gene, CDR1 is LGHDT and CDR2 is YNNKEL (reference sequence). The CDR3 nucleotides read TGTGCCAGCAGCCAAGATCAGGGGACTAGCGGGAGTATCTACAATGAGCAGTTCTTC. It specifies CASSQDQGTSGSIYNEQFF.

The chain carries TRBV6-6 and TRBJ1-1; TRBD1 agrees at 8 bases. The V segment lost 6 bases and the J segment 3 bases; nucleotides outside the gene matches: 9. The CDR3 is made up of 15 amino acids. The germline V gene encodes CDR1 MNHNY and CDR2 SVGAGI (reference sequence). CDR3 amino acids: CASSIFGQGDTEAFF. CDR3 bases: TGTGCCAGCAGCATATTCGGACAGGGCGACACTGAAGCTTTCTTT.

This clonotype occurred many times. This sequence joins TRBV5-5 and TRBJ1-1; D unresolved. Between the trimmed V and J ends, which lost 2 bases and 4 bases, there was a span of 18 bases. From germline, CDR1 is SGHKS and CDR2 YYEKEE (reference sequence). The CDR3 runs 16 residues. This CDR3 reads CASSLAALGEGTEAFF. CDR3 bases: TGTGCCAGCAGCTTAGCCGCACTAGGAGAGGGCACTGAAGCTTTCTTT.

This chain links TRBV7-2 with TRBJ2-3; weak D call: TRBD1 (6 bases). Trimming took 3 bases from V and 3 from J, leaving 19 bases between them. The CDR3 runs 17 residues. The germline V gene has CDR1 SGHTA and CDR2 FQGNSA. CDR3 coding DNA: TGTGCCAGCAGCTTCCGGGCTGGGGACATATGGACAGATACGCAGTATTTT. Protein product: CASSFRAGDIWTDTQYF.

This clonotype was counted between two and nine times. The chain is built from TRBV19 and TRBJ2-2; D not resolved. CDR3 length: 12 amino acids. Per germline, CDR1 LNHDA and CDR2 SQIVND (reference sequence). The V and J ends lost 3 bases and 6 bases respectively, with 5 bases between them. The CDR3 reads CASSIRAGELFF. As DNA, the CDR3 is TGTGCCAGTAGTATCCGGGCCGGGGAGCTGTTTTTT.

CDR3 amino acids: CSARTPISPRASNTGELFF. The CDR3 DNA follows: TGCAGTGCTAGGACCCCGATATCCCCACGAGCGTCGAACACCGGGGAGCTGTTTTTT. V and J are TRBV20-1 and TRBJ2-2; no clear D gene. V lost 3 bases and J lost 0, with 23 bases in between. The germline V gene encodes CDR1 DFQATT and CDR2 SNEGSKA (reference sequence). CDR3 size: 19 residues.

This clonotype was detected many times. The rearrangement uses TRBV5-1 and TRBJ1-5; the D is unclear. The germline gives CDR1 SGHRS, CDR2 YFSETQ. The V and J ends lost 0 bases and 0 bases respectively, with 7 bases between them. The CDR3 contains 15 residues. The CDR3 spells CASSLGGYSNQPQHF. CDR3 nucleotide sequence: TGCGCCAGCAGCTTGGGGGGTTATAGCAATCAGCCCCAGCATTTT. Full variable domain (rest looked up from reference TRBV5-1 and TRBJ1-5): KAGVTQTPRYLIKTRGQQVTLSCSPISGHRSVSWYQQTPGQGLQFLFEYFSETQRNKGNFPGRFSGRQFSNSRSEMNVSTLELGDSALYLCASSLGGYSNQPQHFGDGTRLSIL.

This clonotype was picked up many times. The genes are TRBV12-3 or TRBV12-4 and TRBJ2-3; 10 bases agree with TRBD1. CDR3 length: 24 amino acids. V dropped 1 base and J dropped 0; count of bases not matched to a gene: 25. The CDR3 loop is CASSLVLPFAYRAGTGVSTDTQYF. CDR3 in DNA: TGTGCCAGCAGTTTAGTTCTCCCCTTCGCGTACCGGGCCGGGACAGGGGTTAGCACAGATACGCAGTATTTT.

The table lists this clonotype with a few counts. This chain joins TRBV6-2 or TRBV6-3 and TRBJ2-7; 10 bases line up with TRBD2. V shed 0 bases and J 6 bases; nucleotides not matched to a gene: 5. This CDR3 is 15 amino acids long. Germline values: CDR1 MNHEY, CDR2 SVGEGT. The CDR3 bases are TGTGCCAGCAGTTACTCGGAGCGGGAGGGCCTCGAGCAGTACTTC. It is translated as CASSYSEREGLEQYF.

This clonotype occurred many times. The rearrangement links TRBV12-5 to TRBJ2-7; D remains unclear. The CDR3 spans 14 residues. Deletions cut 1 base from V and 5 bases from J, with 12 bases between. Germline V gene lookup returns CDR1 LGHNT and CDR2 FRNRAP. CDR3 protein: CASGLGPGFHEQYF. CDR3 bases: TGTGCTAGTGGTTTGGGCCCAGGTTTCCACGAGCAGTACTTC.

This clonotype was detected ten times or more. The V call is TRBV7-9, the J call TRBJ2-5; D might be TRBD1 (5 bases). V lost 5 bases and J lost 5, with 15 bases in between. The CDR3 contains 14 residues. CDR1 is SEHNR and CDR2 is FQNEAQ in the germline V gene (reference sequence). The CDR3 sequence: CASSPVTETETQYF. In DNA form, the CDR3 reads TGTGCCAGCAGCCCTGTGACAGAAACTGAGACCCAGTACTTC.

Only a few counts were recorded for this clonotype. CDR3: CASSYRGADTQYF. CDR3 nucleotides: TGTGCCAGCAGTTACAGGGGAGCAGATACGCAGTATTTT. J is TRBJ2-3 and V is TRBV6-6; D possibly matches TRBD1 or TRBD2 (5 bases each). The CDR3 covers 13 residues. CDR1 MNHNY and CDR2 SVGAGI come from the germline V gene (reference sequence). The ends were cut back, 2 bases at V and 4 bases at J, with 7 bases in the middle.

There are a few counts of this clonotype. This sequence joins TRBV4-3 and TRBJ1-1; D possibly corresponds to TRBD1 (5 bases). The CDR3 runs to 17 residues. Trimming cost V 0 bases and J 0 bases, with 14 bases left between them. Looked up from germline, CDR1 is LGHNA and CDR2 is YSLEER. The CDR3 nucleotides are TGCGCCAGCAGCCAAGACAGTACAGGACTCATGAACACTGAAGCTTTCTTT. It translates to CASSQDSTGLMNTEAFF.

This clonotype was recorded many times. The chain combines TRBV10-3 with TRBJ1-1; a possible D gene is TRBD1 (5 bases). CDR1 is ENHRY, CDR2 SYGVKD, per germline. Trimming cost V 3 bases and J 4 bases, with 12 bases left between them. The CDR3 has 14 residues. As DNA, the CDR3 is TGTGCCATCAGTGATCAGTTCGGGGCCACTGAAGCTTTCTTT. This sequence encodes CAISDQFGATEAFF.

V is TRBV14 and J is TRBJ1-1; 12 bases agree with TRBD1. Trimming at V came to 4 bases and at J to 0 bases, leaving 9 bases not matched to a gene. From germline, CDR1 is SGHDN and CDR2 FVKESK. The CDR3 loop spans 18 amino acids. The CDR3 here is CASSPPGQGAPMNTEAFF. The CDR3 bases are TGTGCCAGCAGCCCCCCGGGACAGGGGGCCCCAATGAACACTGAAGCTTTCTTT.